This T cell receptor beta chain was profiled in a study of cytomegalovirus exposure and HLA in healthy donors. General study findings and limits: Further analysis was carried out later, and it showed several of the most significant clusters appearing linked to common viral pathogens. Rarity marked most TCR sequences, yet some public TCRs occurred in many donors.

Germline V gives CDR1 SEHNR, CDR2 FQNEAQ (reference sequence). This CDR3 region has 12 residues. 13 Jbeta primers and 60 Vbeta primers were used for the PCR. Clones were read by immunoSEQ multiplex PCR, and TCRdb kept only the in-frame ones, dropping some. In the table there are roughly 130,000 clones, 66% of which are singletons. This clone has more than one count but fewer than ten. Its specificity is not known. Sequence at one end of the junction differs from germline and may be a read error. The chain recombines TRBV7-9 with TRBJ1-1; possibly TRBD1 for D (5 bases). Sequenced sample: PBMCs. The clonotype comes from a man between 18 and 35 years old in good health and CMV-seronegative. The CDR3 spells CSSSYGGTEAFF. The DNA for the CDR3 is TGTTCCAGCAGCTACGGGGGAACTGAAGCTTTCTTT.